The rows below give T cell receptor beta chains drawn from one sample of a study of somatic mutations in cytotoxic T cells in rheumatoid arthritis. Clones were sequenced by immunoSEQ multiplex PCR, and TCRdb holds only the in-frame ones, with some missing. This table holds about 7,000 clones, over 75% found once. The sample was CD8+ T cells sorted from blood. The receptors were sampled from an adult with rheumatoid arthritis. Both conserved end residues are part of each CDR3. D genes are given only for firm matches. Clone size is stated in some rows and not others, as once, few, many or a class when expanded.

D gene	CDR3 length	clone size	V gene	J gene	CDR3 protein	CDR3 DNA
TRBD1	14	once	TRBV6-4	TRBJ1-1	CASSEGQGRTEAFF	TGTGCCAGCAGTGAAGGACAGGGACGTACTGAAGCTTTCTTT
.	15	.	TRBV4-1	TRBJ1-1	CASSQVLTGNTEAFF	TGCGCCAGCAGCCAAGTATTGACGGGGAACACTGAAGCTTTCTTT
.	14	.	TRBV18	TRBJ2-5	CASTRAGRGETQYF	TGTGCCAGTACCCGGGCGGGGCGAGGGGAGACCCAGTACTTC
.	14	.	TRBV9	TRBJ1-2	CASSLGRDAYGYTF	TGTGCCAGCAGCCTAGGACGGGATGCCTATGGCTACACCTTC
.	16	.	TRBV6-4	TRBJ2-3	CASSDLALSSTDTQYF	TGTGCCAGCAGTGACCTGGCTTTGTCTAGCACAGATACGCAGTATTTT
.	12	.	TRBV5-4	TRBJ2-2	CASSSRTGELFF	TGTGCCAGCAGTTCCCGGACCGGGGAGCTGTTTTTT
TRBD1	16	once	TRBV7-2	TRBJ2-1	CASSLRDRGRYNEQFF	TGTGCCAGCAGCCTCCGGGACAGGGGGCGATACAATGAGCAGTTCTTC
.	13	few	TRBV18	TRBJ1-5	CASSPIGGQPQHF	TGTGCCAGCTCACCAATTGGAGGTCAGCCCCAGCATTTT
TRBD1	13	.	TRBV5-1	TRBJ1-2	CASSPGQGYGYTF	TGCGCCAGCAGCCCGGGACAGGGCTATGGCTACACCTTC
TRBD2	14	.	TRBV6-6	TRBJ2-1	CASSATSENNEQFF	TGTGCCAGCAGTGCGACTAGCGAGAACAATGAGCAGTTCTTC
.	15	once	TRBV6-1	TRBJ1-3	CASSRAGTNGNTIYF	TGTGCCAGCAGTAGGGCGGGTACTAACGGAAACACCATATATTTT
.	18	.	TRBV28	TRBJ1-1	CASSLEFIVGDSDTEAFF	TGTGCCAGCAGTTTAGAGTTTATCGTCGGGGATTCGGACACTGAAGCTTTCTTT
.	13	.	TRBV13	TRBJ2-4	CASSVRAKNIQYF	TGTGCCAGCAGCGTTCGAGCCAAAAACATTCAGTACTTC
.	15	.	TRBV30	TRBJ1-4	CAWSFPDPCGEKLFF	TGTGCCTGGAGTTTTCCGGATCCGTGCGGTGAAAAACTGTTTTTT
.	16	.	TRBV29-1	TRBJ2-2	CSVAPWGARDTGELFF	TGCAGCGTTGCCCCGTGGGGGGCGAGGGACACCGGGGAGCTGTTTTTT
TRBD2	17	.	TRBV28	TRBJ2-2	CASSYGLAASSTGELFF	TGTGCCAGCAGCTACGGACTAGCGGCTTCGAGCACCGGGGAGCTGTTTTTT
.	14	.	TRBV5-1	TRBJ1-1	CASSFGSAGTEAFF	TGCGCCAGCAGCTTCGGCAGCGCGGGCACTGAAGCTTTCTTT
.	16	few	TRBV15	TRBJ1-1	CATSRDRGVWNTEAFF	TGTGCCACCAGCAGAGATCGGGGGGTTTGGAACACTGAAGCTTTCTTT
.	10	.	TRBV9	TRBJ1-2	CASRGDGYTF	TGTGCCAGCAGAGGAGACGGCTACACCTTC
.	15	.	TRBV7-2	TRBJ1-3	CASRAGLSSGNTIYF	TGTGCCAGCAGGGCAGGGTTGTCGTCTGGAAACACCATATATTTT
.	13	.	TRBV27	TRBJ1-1	CASSVGRGTEAFF	TGTGCCAGCAGTGTGGGTCGAGGCACTGAAGCTTTCTTT
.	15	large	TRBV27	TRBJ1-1	CASNLSWGAVTEAFF	TGTGCCAGCAACCTGTCTTGGGGGGCGGTCACTGAAGCTTTCTTT
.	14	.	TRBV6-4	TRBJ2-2	CASSRGDNTGELFF	TGTGCCAGCTCCCGTGGTGATAACACCGGGGAGCTGTTTTTT
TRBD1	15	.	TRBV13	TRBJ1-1	CASSSPPQGATEAFF	TGTGCCAGCAGCTCGCCACCACAGGGGGCAACTGAAGCTTTCTTT